These 18 T cell receptor beta chains share one sample of origin, sequenced in a study of shared clonotypes between healthy human individuals. Data came from immunoSEQ multiplex PCR; TCRdb stores just in-frame clones and leaves some out. This table holds nearly 750,000 clones, 72% found once. The sequenced sample was memory CD4+ T cells sorted from blood. Subset meaning: CD45RA-negative fraction. The source of these receptors is a woman aged 25-40 years in good health.

This chain joins TRBV2 and TRBJ1-5; D not certain. Germline assignment: CDR1 SNHLY and CDR2 FYNNEI. This CDR3 has 11 amino acids. Trimming pared 4 bases from V and 7 bases from J, leaving 5 bases between. The CDR3 spells CASSVGQPQHF. As DNA, the CDR3 is TGTGCCAGCAGTGTCGGACAGCCCCAGCATTTT.

The chain recombines TRBV19 with TRBJ2-1; no definite D call. V shed 2 bases and J shed 2 bases, with 7 bases lying between them. There are 14 residues in the CDR3. Per the germline V gene, CDR1 is LNHDA and CDR2 is SQIVND (reference sequence). The CDR3 nucleotides are TGTGCCAGTAGTATAAGCCTTACCTACAATGAGCAGTTCTTC. Its protein is CASSISLTYNEQFF.

The gene calls are TRBV7-2 and TRBJ2-3, with D hard to call. This CDR3 comprises 12 residues. Germline V CDR1 and CDR2: SGHTA, FQGNSA. Trimming cost V 6 bases and J 5 bases, with 9 bases left between them. CDR3 sequence (DNA): TGTGCCAGCAGAGAAGGGTTAGATACGCAGTATTTT. Its translation is CASREGLDTQYF.

This chain joins TRBV28 and TRBJ1-2; TRBD1 matches 7 bases. The ends lost 4 bases at V and 8 bases at J; junction bases unmatched: 7. The V gene's germline CDR1 is MDHEN and CDR2 SYDVKM. The CDR3 extends over 13 amino acids. In nucleotides, the CDR3 is TGTGCCAGCAGTTCCGACAGGGTCCGCGGCTACACCTTC. This translates into CASSSDRVRGYTF.

The CDR3 DNA is TGCGCCAGCAGCTTGTTTACAAACACAAGGGGGCCCGGAGGTGGCTACACCTTC. This sequence encodes CASSLFTNTRGPGGGYTF. The genes are TRBV5-1 and TRBJ1-2, with 7 bases identical to TRBD1. V trimming: 1 base; J trimming: 7 bases; junction bases outside the gene matches: 19. CDR3 length: 18 amino acids. Germline V lookup: CDR1 SGHRS, CDR2 YFSETQ.

The chain combines TRBV27 with TRBJ2-3, with no clear D. Trimming took off 3 bases at V and 1 base at J, with 14 bases between the two ends. The V gene's germline CDR1 is MNHEY and CDR2 SMNVEV (reference sequence). The CDR3 has 16 amino acids. The CDR3 spells CASSFFGYGGTDTQYF. CDR3 in DNA: TGTGCCAGCAGTTTTTTCGGGTACGGAGGCACAGATACGCAGTATTTT.

The V call is TRBV6-5, the J call TRBJ1-5; D gene unclear. The germline V and J ends were trimmed by 5 bases and 1 base, with 12 bases remaining between them. Germline V gene sequence: CDR1 MNHEY, CDR2 SVGAGI. CDR3 length equals 15 residues. CDR3 sequence: CASSAFRGSNQPQHF. The CDR3 coding sequence is TGTGCCAGCAGTGCTTTCAGAGGAAGCAATCAGCCCCAGCATTTT.

The rearrangement joins TRBV5-6 to TRBJ1-1, with D tentatively TRBD1 (5 bases). Germline V lookup: CDR1 SGHDT, CDR2 YYEEEE. This CDR3 has 14 residues. V dropped 6 bases and J dropped 1 base, with 13 bases sitting between them. CDR3 bases: TGTGCCAGCACCAAGGGAACAGGGAACACTGAAGCTTTCTTT. Translation gives CASTKGTGNTEAFF.

The chain carries TRBV14 and TRBJ2-3, with TRBD2 identical over 10 bases. The germline gives CDR1 SGHDN, CDR2 FVKESK. The CDR3 sequence is 17 residues long. The J segment lost 3 bases and the V segment lost 2 bases, leaving 8 bases of the junction unmatched. The CDR3 spells CASSQLSSGSWTDTQYF. CDR3 nucleotide sequence: TGTGCCAGCAGCCAACTCTCTAGCGGGAGTTGGACAGATACGCAGTATTTT. The variable domain in full, with the rest retrieved from reference TRBV14 and TRBJ2-3, is EAGVTQFPSHSVIEKGQTVTLRCDPISGHDNLYWYRRVMGKEIKFLLHFVKESKQDESGMPNNRFLAERTGGTYSTLKVQPAELEDSGVYFCASSQLSSGSWTDTQYFGPGTRLTVL.

This clone appeared once. J is TRBJ2-3 and V is TRBV13; 8 nucleotides align to TRBD1. The CDR3 runs to 16 residues. The germline V gene has CDR1 PRHDT and CDR2 FYEKMQ (reference sequence). Trimming at V came to 1 base and at J to 2 bases, leaving 5 bases not matched to a gene. The CDR3: CASSLVTGGPTDTQYF. The CDR3 DNA reads TGTGCCAGCAGCTTAGTTACAGGGGGTCCCACAGATACGCAGTATTTT.

The chain employs TRBV27 and TRBJ2-2; 12 nucleotides line up with TRBD2. The CDR3 runs 17 residues. CDR1 is MNHEY, CDR2 SMNVEV, per germline (reference sequence). The V gene end was trimmed by 5 bases and the J gene end by 6 bases; junction bases not matched to a gene: 10. This CDR3 is CASSPIWTSGKAGELFF. CDR3 in DNA: TGTGCCAGCAGTCCTATCTGGACTAGCGGGAAGGCCGGGGAGCTGTTTTTT.

This clone appeared a few times. This chain uses TRBV2 with TRBJ2-5; D is perhaps TRBD1 (6 bases). The CDR3 is 12 amino acids. Germline V gene data show CDR1 as SNHLY and CDR2 as FYNNEI. Trimming shortened V by 5 bases and J by 11 bases, and 15 bases separated the two germline ends. CDR3 coding DNA: TGTGCCAGCAGTTGGACCGAGAGGGGGCAGTACTTC. It specifies CASSWTERGQYF.

The chain recombines TRBV2 with TRBJ1-2; no reliable D call. Germline V gene data show CDR1 as SNHLY and CDR2 as FYNNEI. Trimming took off 4 bases at V and 2 bases at J, with 5 bases between the two ends. CDR3 size: 12 residues. In nucleotides, the CDR3 is TGTGCCAGCAGTGTCCAGAACTATGGCTACACCTTC. Its protein is CASSVQNYGYTF.

The chain recombines TRBV11-2 with TRBJ2-3, with TRBD2 matching over 15 bases. The CDR3 covers 16 residues. Germline CDR1 and CDR2: SGHAT and FQNNGV. Losses at the gene ends were 4 bases for V and 5 bases for J; bases not matched to a gene: 4. The CDR3 region has the DNA TGTGCCAGCAGCTGGACTAGCGGGAGGGATGGAGATACGCAGTATTTT. Amino acid sequence: CASSWTSGRDGDTQYF.

The chain is built from TRBV20-1 and TRBJ2-7, with unresolved D. The CDR3 runs 11 residues. Trimming shortened V by 6 bases and J by 5 bases, and 11 bases separated the two germline ends. Germline values: CDR1 DFQATT, CDR2 SNEGSKA (reference sequence). CDR3 protein: CSATLVNEQYF. In DNA, the CDR3 is TGCAGTGCAACGTTGGTGAACGAGCAGTACTTC.

The chain couples TRBV5-4 to TRBJ2-3; TRBD1 matches at 8 bases. This CDR3 comprises 16 residues. V gave up 4 bases and J gave up 4 bases; unmatched junction bases: 11. Germline CDR1 reads SGHNT; CDR2 reads YYREEE (reference sequence). As DNA, the CDR3 is TGTGCCAGCAGCCAACTCTCAGGGGGCGGATCAGATACGCAGTATTTT. Translated, it gives CASSQLSGGGSDTQYF. Full variable domain (outside the CDR3, taken from reference TRBV5-4 and TRBJ2-3): ETGVTQSPTHLIKTRGQQVTLRCSSQSGHNTVSWYQQALGQGPQFIFQYYREEENGRGNFPPRFSGLQFPNYSSELNVNALELDDSALYLCASSQLSGGGSDTQYFGPGTRLTVL.

This chain joins TRBV19 and TRBJ1-1, with TRBD1 identical over 9 bases. The trim removed 7 bases at V and 5 bases at J, leaving 8 bases unmatched. Germline V gene data show CDR1 as LNHDA and CDR2 as SQIVND (reference sequence). This CDR3 comprises 14 residues. CDR3 in amino acids: CASNPGQGRTEAFF. The CDR3 nucleotides are TGTGCCAGTAATCCGGGACAGGGTCGTACTGAAGCTTTCTTT.

For this clone: One junction end does not reproduce the germline sequence, and a read error may be involved. This sequence joins TRBV2 and TRBJ2-1; no firm D call. The CDR3 extends over 10 amino acids. Germline CDR1 is SNHLY and CDR2 is FYNNEI. This chain's CDR3 is CTSSSNEQFF. CDR3 coding DNA: TGTACCAGCAGCAGTAATGAGCAGTTCTTC.